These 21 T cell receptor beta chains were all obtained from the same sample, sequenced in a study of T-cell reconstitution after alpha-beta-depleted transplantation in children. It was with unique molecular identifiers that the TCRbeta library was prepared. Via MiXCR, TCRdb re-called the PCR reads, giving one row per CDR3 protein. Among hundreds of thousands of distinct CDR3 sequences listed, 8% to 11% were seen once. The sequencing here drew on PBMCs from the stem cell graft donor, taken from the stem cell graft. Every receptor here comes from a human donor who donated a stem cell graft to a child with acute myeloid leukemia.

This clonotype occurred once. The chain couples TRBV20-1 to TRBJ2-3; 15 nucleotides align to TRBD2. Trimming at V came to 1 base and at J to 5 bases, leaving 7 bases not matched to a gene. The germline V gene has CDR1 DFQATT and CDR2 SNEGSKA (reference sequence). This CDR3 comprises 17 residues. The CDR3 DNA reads TGCAGTGCTAGAGGTTGGACTAGCGGGAGGGCCGAAGATACGCAGTATTTT. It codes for CSARGWTSGRAEDTQYF.

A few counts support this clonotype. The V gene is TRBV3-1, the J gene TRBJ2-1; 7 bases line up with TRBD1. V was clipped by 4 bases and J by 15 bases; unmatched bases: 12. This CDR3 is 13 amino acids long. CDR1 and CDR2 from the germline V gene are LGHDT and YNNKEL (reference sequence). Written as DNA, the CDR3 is TGTGCCAGCAGCCCTTTAGGGGACAGTCTGAGGTTCTTC. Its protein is CASSPLGDSLRFF.

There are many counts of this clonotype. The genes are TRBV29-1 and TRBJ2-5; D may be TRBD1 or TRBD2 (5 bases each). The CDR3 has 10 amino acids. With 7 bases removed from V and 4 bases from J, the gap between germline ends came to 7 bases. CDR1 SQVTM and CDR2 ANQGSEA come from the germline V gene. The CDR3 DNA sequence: TGCAGCGCCGGGACAGAGACCCAGTACTTC. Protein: CSAGTETQYF.

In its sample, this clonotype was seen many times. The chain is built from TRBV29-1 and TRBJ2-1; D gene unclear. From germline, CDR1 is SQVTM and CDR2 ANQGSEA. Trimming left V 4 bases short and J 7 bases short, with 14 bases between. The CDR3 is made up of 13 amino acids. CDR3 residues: CSVGLGSPNEQFF. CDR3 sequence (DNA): TGCAGCGTTGGGCTAGGTAGCCCGAATGAGCAGTTCTTC.

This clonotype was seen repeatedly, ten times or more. Written as DNA, the CDR3 is TGTGCCAGCTCAGCCGGACAGGGAGGAACAGATACGCAGTATTTT. Protein: CASSAGQGGTDTQYF. This chain links TRBV18 with TRBJ2-3; 8 bases agree with TRBD1. The CDR3 is 15 amino acids. Looked up from germline, CDR1 is KGHSH and CDR2 is LQKENI. V gave up 5 bases and J gave up 3 bases; unmatched junction bases: 7.

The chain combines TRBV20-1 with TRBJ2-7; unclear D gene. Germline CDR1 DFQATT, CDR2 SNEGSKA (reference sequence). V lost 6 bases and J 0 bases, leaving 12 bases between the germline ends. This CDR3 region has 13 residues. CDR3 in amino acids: CSAPGSISYEQYF. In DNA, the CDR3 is TGCAGTGCCCCCGGGTCCATCTCCTACGAGCAGTACTTC.

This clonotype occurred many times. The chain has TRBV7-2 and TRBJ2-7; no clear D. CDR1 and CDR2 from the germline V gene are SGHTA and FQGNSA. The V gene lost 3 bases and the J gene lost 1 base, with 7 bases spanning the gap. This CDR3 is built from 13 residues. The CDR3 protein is CASSFDESYEQYF. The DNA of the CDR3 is TGTGCCAGCAGCTTCGACGAATCCTACGAGCAGTACTTC.

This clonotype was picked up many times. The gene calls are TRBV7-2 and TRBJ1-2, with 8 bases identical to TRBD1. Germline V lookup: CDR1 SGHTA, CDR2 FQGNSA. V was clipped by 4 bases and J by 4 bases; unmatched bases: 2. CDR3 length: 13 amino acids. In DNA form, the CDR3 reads TGTGCCAGCAGCTGGGGGACAGGCTATGGCTACACCTTC. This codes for CASSWGTGYGYTF.

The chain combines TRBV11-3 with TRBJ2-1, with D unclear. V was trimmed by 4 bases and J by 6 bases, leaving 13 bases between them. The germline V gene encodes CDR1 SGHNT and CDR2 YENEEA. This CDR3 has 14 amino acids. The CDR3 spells CASSWRDTANEQFF. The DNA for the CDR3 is TGTGCCAGCAGCTGGCGTGACACCGCCAATGAGCAGTTCTTC.

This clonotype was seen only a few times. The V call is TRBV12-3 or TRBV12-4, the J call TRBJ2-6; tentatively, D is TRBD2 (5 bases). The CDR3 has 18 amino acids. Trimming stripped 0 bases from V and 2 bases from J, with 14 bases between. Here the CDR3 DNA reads TGTGCCAGCAGTTTAGCCCTCGGTAGAGGGCCTGGGGCCAACGTCCTGACTTTC. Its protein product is CASSLALGRGPGANVLTF.

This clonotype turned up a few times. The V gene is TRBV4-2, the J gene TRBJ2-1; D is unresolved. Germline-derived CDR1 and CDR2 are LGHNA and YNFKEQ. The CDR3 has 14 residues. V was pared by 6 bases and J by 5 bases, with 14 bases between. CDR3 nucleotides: TGTGCCAGCAGTCGCGACCGGGCGAACAATGAGCAGTTCTTC. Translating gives CASSRDRANNEQFF.

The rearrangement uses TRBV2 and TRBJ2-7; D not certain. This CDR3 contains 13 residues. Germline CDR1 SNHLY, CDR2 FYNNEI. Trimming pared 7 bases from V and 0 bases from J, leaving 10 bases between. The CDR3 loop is CASKRSNSYEQYF. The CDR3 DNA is TGTGCCAGCAAAAGGAGCAACTCCTACGAGCAGTACTTC.

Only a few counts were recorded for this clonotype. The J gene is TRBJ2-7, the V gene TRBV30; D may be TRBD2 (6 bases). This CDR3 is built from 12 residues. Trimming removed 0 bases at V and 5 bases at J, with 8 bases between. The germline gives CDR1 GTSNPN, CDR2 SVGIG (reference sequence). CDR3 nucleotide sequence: TGTGCCTGGAGTGTGGGGACTCACGAGCAGTACTTC. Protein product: CAWSVGTHEQYF.

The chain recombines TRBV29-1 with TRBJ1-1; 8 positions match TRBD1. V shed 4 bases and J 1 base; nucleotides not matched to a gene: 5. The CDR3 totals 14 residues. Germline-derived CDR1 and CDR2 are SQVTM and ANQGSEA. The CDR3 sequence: CSVGQDRENTEAFF. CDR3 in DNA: TGCAGCGTTGGGCAGGACAGGGAGAACACTGAAGCTTTCTTT.

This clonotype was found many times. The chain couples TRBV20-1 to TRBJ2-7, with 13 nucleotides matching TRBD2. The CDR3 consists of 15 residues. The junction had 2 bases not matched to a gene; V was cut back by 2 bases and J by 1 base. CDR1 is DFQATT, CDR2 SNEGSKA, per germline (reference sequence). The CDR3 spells CSARKLAGGSYEQYF. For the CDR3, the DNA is TGCAGTGCTAGAAAACTAGCGGGAGGGTCCTACGAGCAGTACTTC.

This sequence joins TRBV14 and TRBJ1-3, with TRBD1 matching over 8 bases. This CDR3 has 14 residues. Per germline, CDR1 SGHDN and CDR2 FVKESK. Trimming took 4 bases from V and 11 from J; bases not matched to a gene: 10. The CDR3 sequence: CASSRLGQGQAIYF. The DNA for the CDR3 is TGTGCCAGCAGCCGATTAGGACAGGGCCAAGCCATATATTTT.

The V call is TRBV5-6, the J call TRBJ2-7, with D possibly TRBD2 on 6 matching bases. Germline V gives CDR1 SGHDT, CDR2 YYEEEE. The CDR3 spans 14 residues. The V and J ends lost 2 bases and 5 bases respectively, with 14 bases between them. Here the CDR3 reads CASSLEHPGDEQYF. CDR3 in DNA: TGTGCCAGCAGCTTAGAACATCCGGGAGACGAGCAGTACTTC.

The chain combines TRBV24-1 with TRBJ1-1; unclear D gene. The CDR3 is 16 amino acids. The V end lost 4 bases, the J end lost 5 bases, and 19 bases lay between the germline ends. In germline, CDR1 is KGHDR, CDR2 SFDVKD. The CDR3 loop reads CATSEGGRSVTTEAFF. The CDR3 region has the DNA TGTGCCACCAGTGAGGGTGGGAGGTCGGTCACAACTGAAGCTTTCTTT.

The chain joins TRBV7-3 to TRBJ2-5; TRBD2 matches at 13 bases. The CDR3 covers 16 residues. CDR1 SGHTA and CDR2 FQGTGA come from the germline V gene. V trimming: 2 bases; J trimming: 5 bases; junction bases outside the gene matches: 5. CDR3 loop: CASSLGGLAGTETQYF. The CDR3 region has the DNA TGTGCCAGCAGCTTAGGGGGACTAGCGGGAACGGAGACCCAGTACTTC.

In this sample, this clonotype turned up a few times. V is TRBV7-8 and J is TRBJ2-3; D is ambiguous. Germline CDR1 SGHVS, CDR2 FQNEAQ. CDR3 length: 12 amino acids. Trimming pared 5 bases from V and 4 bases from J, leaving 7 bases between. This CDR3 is CASSRVPDTQYF. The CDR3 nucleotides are TGTGCCAGCAGCCGGGTACCAGATACGCAGTATTTT.

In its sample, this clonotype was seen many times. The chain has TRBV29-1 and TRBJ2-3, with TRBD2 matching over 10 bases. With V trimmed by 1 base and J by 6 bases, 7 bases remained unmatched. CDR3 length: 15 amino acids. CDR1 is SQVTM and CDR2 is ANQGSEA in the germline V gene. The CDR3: CSVEGGSGRPDTQYF. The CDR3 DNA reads TGCAGCGTTGAAGGGGGTAGCGGGAGGCCCGATACGCAGTATTTT.